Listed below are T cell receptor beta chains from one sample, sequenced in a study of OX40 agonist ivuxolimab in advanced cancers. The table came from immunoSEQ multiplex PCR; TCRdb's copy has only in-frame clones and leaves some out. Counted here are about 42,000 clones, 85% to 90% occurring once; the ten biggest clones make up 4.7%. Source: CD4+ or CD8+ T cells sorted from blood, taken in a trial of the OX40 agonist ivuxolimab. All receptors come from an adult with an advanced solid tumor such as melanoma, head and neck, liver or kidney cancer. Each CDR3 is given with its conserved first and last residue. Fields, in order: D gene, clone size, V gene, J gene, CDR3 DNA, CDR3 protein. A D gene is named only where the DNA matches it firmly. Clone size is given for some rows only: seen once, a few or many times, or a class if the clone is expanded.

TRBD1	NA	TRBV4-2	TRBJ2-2	TGTGCCAGCAGCCAAGGACAGGGGGTTACCGGGGAGCTGTTTTTT	CASSQGQGVTGELFF
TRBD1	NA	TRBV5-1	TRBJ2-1	TGCGCCAGCAGCTTGCAGGACAGGGAGGACAATGAGCAGTTCTTC	CASSLQDREDNEQFF
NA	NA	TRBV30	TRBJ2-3	TGTGCCTGGAGGGCGGACTCGGGTAGCACAGATACGCAGTATTTT	CAWRADSGSTDTQYF
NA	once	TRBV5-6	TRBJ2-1	TGTGCCAGCAGCTTGGTGGCACAGGGCGAGCAGTTCTTC	CASSLVAQGEQFF
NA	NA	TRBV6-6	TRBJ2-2	TGTGCCAGCAGTTACAGGGGTACCGGGGAGCTGTTTTTT	CASSYRGTGELFF
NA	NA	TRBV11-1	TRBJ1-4	TGTGCCAGCAGCTTAGGACAGACGAATGAAAAACTGTTTTTT	CASSLGQTNEKLFF
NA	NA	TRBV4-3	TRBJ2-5	TGCGCCAGCAGCCAAGATTCGGCGGGCCGGGAGACCCAGTACTTC	CASSQDSAGRETQYF
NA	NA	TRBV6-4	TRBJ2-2	TGTGCCAGCAGTGACAACACCGGGGAGCTGTTTTTT	CASSDNTGELFF
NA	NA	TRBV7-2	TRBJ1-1	TGTGCCAGCAGCTCAAATACGGGGCGGATGAACACTGAAGCTTTCTTT	CASSSNTGRMNTEAFF
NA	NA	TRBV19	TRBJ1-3	TGTGCCAGTGGCTGGGCAGGCTCTGGAAACACCATATATTTT	CASGWAGSGNTIYF
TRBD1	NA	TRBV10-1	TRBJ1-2	TGCGCCAGCAGTGACCCATGGGACAGGGTCCATGGCTACACCTTC	CASSDPWDRVHGYTF
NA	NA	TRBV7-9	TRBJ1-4	TGTGCCAGCAGTCCACTGTTGTCTAATGAAAAACTGTTTTTT	CASSPLLSNEKLFF